The 23 T cell receptor beta chains listed next were all sequenced from one sample in a study of blood T cell repertoires in COVID-19. The method was immunoSEQ multiplex PCR; TCRdb's version includes in-frame clones alone and lacks a portion of them. The data contain fewer than 500,000 clones, about nine tenths of them seen just once; the ten biggest clones take up under 0.85%. The sequenced sample consisted of PBMCs or T cells enriched from blood (not recorded which). The receptors derive from a woman aged 18-29 years who had recovered from COVID-19.

The CDR3 sequence is CASSTGMNTEAFF. The CDR3, as DNA: TGTGCCAGCTCGACAGGGATGAACACTGAAGCTTTCTTT. J is TRBJ1-1 and V is TRBV2, with 7 nucleotides matching TRBD1. J was trimmed by 0 bases and V by 8 bases; bases with no gene match: 3. This CDR3 region has 13 residues. The germline V gene has CDR1 SNHLY and CDR2 FYNNEI.

The rearrangement uses TRBV12-1 and TRBJ2-7; the table names TRBD2, a call not compared with the DNA. TRBV12-1 is flagged as a pseudogene. The CDR3 has 13 residues. CDR3 nucleotide sequence: TGTGCCAGCTCTGCCCACCCTACGGGGGAGCAGTACTTC. It translates to CASSAHPTGEQYF.

The rearrangement links TRBV7-9 to TRBJ2-7; 8 nucleotides match TRBD1. The V gene's germline CDR1 is SEHNR and CDR2 FQNEAQ (reference sequence). This CDR3 is built from 14 residues. V trimming: 2 bases; J trimming: 2 bases; junction bases outside the gene matches: 2. The CDR3 DNA reads TGTGCCAGCAGCTTAAAGGACAGGGCCTACGAGCAGTACTTC. Translating gives CASSLKDRAYEQYF. The full variable domain, its missing parts supplied by reference TRBV7-9 and TRBJ2-7, is DTGVSQNPRHKITKRGQNVTFRCDPISEHNRLYWYRQTLGQGPEFLTYFQNEAQLEKSRLLSDRFSAERPKGSFSTLEIQRTEQGDSAMYLCASSLKDRAYEQYFGPGTRLTVT.

The chain joins TRBV4-1 to TRBJ2-6, with D unclear. In germline, CDR1 is MGHRA, CDR2 YSYEKL. V lost 4 bases and J lost 0, with 19 bases in between. There are 19 residues in the CDR3. This chain's CDR3 is CASSLFSTLPISGANVLTF. As DNA, the CDR3 is TGCGCCAGCAGCCTGTTCTCGACACTCCCCATCTCTGGGGCCAACGTCCTGACTTTC.

The V and J genes are TRBV5-1 and TRBJ2-2, with D maybe TRBD1 (6 bases). The CDR3 consists of 17 residues. With 4 bases removed from V and 3 bases from J, the gap between germline ends came to 19 bases. CDR1 SGHRS and CDR2 YFSETQ come from the germline V gene. The CDR3 sequence: CASSLGPQGLDTGELFF. The CDR3 DNA reads as TGCGCCAGCAGCCTCGGACCACAGGGTTTAGACACCGGGGAGCTGTTTTTT.

The rearrangement uses TRBV6-5 and TRBJ2-5, with D maybe TRBD1 (5 bases). The CDR3 spans 15 residues. V lost 6 bases, J lost 5 bases, and 19 bases lay in between. Germline V lookup: CDR1 MNHEY, CDR2 SVGAGI. The CDR3 is CASRPPGALGETQYF. CDR3 bases: TGTGCCAGCAGACCTCCTGGGGCCCTGGGCGAGACCCAGTACTTC.

This clone occurred a few times. This rearrangement joins TRBV30 to TRBJ1-1; tentative D call: TRBD1 (5 bases). This CDR3 is built from 14 residues. The germline V gene encodes CDR1 GTSNPN and CDR2 SVGIG (reference sequence). With 0 bases removed from V and 3 bases from J, the gap between germline ends came to 11 bases. CDR3 nucleotide sequence: TGTGCCTGGAGTGTACCCTGGGGGGACACTGAAGCTTTCTTT. It translates to CAWSVPWGDTEAFF.

The rearrangement links TRBV18 to TRBJ2-5, with D possibly TRBD1 on 5 matching bases. The V and J ends lost 3 bases and 5 bases respectively, with 22 bases between them. Germline V CDR1 and CDR2: KGHSH, LQKENI. The CDR3 is 17 residues long. The CDR3 coding sequence is TGTGCCAGCTCACCGTCCCGAGGATCAGGGAAGTGGGAGACCCAGTACTTC. This encodes CASSPSRGSGKWETQYF. The whole variable domain, remainder taken from reference TRBV18 and TRBJ2-5, is NAGVMQNPRHLVRRRGQEARLRCSPMKGHSHVYWYRQLPEEGLKFMVYLQKENIIDESGMPKERFSAEFPKEGPSILRIQQVVRGDSAAYFCASSPSRGSGKWETQYFGPGTRLLVL.

The V and J genes are TRBV30 and TRBJ1-2; a possible D gene is TRBD1 (5 bases). CDR3 length equals 15 residues. Germline CDR1 is GTSNPN and CDR2 is SVGIG (reference sequence). The V gene lost 3 bases and the J gene lost 0 bases, with 14 bases spanning the gap. CDR3 DNA sequence: TGTGCCTGGAGCGAAGACCCGACAGCTAACTATGGCTACACCTTC. It codes for CAWSEDPTANYGYTF.

This chain connects TRBV2 to TRBJ2-2; TRBD2 aligns across 7 bases. V trimming: 10 bases; J trimming: 5 bases; junction bases outside the gene matches: 7. The CDR3 spans 13 residues. Germline-derived CDR1 and CDR2 are SNHLY and FYNNEI. CDR3 bases: TGTGCCATTAGGCTAGCGGCGACCGGGGAGCTGTTTTTT. Translating it yields CAIRLAATGELFF. The entire variable domain, with the rest obtained from reference TRBV2 and TRBJ2-2, is as follows: EPEVTQTPSHQVTQMGQEVILRCVPISNHLYFYWYRQILGQKVEFLVSFYNNEISEKSEIFDDQFSVERPDGSNFTLKIRSTKLEDSAMYFCAIRLAATGELFFGEGSRLTVL.

The chain links TRBV19 to TRBJ1-5; 7 nucleotides agree with TRBD1. The CDR3 consists of 15 residues. V lost 7 bases to trimming and J lost 5 bases; unmatched junction nucleotides: 11. The V gene's germline CDR1 is LNHDA and CDR2 SQIVND (reference sequence). CDR3: CASTPNTGVHQPQHF. The DNA for the CDR3 is TGTGCCAGTACCCCAAATACAGGGGTGCATCAGCCCCAGCATTTT.

The chain carries TRBV9 and TRBJ1-6, with a weak D call TRBD1 (6 bases). V lost 4 bases and J lost 6, with 17 bases in between. The CDR3 is 16 amino acids. From germline, CDR1 is SGDLS and CDR2 YYNGEE. CDR3 coding DNA: TGTGCCAGCAGCCCGAGGGCAGGGGTATTTAATTCACCCCTCCACTTT. Protein sequence: CASSPRAGVFNSPLHF.

J is TRBJ2-7 and V is TRBV21-1; the table's D call of TRBD2 was not tested on the DNA. TRBV21-1 is a recognized pseudogene. The CDR3 length is 15 residues. The CDR3 sequence is CASSRRRVLSYEQYF. The CDR3 DNA is TGTGCCAGCAGCCGCCGACGGGTCCTCTCCTACGAGCAGTACTTC.

This clone was counted a single time. The chain joins TRBV7-3 to TRBJ1-6; the match to TRBD1 covers 7 bases. With 5 bases clipped from V and 7 bases from J, the junction kept 2 bases outside the gene matches. Germline assignment: CDR1 SGHTA and CDR2 FQGTGA. The CDR3 sequence is 13 residues long. This CDR3 is CASSRDSNSPLHF. CDR3 DNA sequence: TGTGCCAGCAGCCGGGACAGCAATTCACCCCTCCACTTT.

The V and J genes are TRBV10-3 and TRBJ2-5, with D possibly matching TRBD1 (7 bases). This CDR3 has 15 amino acids. Trimming left V 3 bases short and J 5 bases short, with 16 bases between. Germline V lookup: CDR1 ENHRY, CDR2 SYGVKD. The CDR3 DNA follows: TGTGCCATCAGTGACCCCAGGGGGGCCCGGGAGACCCAGTACTTC. Its translation: CAISDPRGARETQYF.

This rearrangement joins TRBV6-5 to TRBJ1-2; a weak D match, TRBD1 (5 bases). The germline V gene encodes CDR1 MNHEY and CDR2 SVGAGI. This CDR3 region has 13 residues. Trimming stripped 6 bases from V and 2 bases from J, with 10 bases between. In DNA form, the CDR3 reads TGTGCCAGCAGGGCAGGGAACAACTATGGCTACACCTTC. It yields the protein CASRAGNNYGYTF.

The chain has TRBV4-1 and TRBJ1-1; 7 nucleotides match TRBD1. V gave up 0 bases and J gave up 1 base; unmatched junction bases: 5. CDR3 length equals 16 residues. CDR1 is MGHRA, CDR2 YSYEKL, per germline. The CDR3 protein is CASSQDARTGNTEAFF. DNA of the CDR3: TGCGCCAGCAGCCAAGATGCCAGGACAGGGAACACTGAAGCTTTCTTT.

Concerning this clone itself: The sample contains more than one DNA sequence encoding this CDR3. This CDR3 reads CASSLGTVSTEAFF. CDR3 DNA: TGCGCCAGCAGCTTGGGGACAGTCTCCACTGAAGCTTTCTTT. The rearrangement joins TRBV5-1 to TRBJ1-1; a weak D match, TRBD1 (6 bases). CDR3 size: 14 residues. Trimming left V 0 bases short and J 4 bases short, with 10 bases between. Germline V gives CDR1 SGHRS, CDR2 YFSETQ.

This sequence joins TRBV7-8 and TRBJ1-1; 7 nucleotides line up with TRBD1. J lost 9 bases, V lost 1 base, and 8 bases had no gene match. The CDR3 has 14 amino acids. Germline V CDR1 and CDR2: SGHVS, FQNEAQ. CDR3 sequence reads: CASSLGDSSSQAFF. CDR3 in DNA: TGTGCCAGCAGCTTAGGGGACAGTAGCAGTCAAGCTTTCTTT.

The chain links TRBV9 to TRBJ2-3, with a tentative D call TRBD1 (6 bases). This CDR3 is built from 14 residues. The germline V gene has CDR1 SGDLS and CDR2 YYNGEE. In nucleotides, the CDR3 is TGTGCTTCTGGGGGCGGCCTGAGCACAGATACGCAGTATTTT. Amino acid sequence: CASGGGLSTDTQYF.

This clone has just a few counts. This sequence joins TRBV5-1 and TRBJ1-4; TRBD1 aligns across 7 bases. The CDR3 extends over 14 amino acids. V shed 4 bases, J shed 4 bases, and the junction held 4 bases outside the gene matches. Germline CDR1 is SGHRS and CDR2 is YFSETQ. CDR3 region: CASSTDRVNEKLFF. As DNA, the CDR3 is TGCGCCAGCAGCACCGACAGGGTTAATGAAAAACTGTTTTTT.

This clone was counted between two and nine times. The V and J genes are TRBV29-1 and TRBJ2-7; 8 bases are a match to TRBD1. The V and J ends lost 6 bases and 3 bases, in that order; junction bases with no gene match: 19. There are 17 residues in the CDR3. Per the germline V gene, CDR1 is SQVTM and CDR2 is ANQGSEA. The CDR3 DNA is TGCAGCGTCCGCAAAGGACAGGGAGATAAAAGCGTCTACGAGCAGTACTTC. Residues: CSVRKGQGDKSVYEQYF.

This clone was detected only a few times. V and J are TRBV5-5 and TRBJ2-2; 7 bases map to TRBD1. Germline assignment: CDR1 SGHKS and CDR2 YYEKEE (reference sequence). Germline trimming cut 4 bases from V and 3 bases from J; bases unmatched to any gene: 12. This CDR3 region has 17 residues. CDR3: CASSPQRTGEDTGELFF. Here the CDR3 DNA reads TGTGCCAGCAGCCCCCAGCGGACAGGTGAGGACACCGGGGAGCTGTTTTTT.